The 5 T cell receptor beta chains presented below share a single source sample, sequenced in a study of OX40 agonist ivuxolimab in advanced cancers. Library generation was performed with the immunoSEQ multiplex PCR assay. The table was pulled from immuneACCESS by TCRdb, which kept in-frame rearrangements only. Such tables lose some clones; where checked, under half of the loss comes from unresolved V genes, and the rest has no known cause. The sample table shows around 56,000 clones, and approximately 86% are seen once. About 3.7% of the sample is in the top ten clones. The starting material was CD4+ or CD8+ T cells sorted from blood, obtained in a trial of the OX40 agonist ivuxolimab. The receptors come from an adult with an advanced solid tumor such as melanoma, head and neck, liver or kidney cancer.

The gene calls are TRBV5-1 and TRBJ2-1; 14 bases agree with TRBD2. V shed 3 bases, J shed 9 bases, and the junction held 5 bases outside the gene matches. The CDR3 totals 15 residues. Looked up from germline, CDR1 is SGHRS and CDR2 is YFSETQ. The CDR3 loop is CASSWTSGGMVEQFF. In DNA form, the CDR3 reads TGCGCCAGCAGCTGGACTAGCGGGGGGATGGTTGAGCAGTTCTTC.

This sequence joins TRBV28 and TRBJ1-3; 8 positions match TRBD1. This CDR3 is 15 amino acids long. Germline CDR1 MDHEN, CDR2 SYDVKM. Trimming took 5 bases from V and 3 from J; bases not matched to a gene: 6. Here the CDR3 reads CASSGYRGGGNTIYF. In DNA form, the CDR3 reads TGTGCCAGCAGTGGTTACAGGGGGGGTGGAAACACCATATATTTT.

The chain has TRBV28 and TRBJ1-6; 9 nucleotides match TRBD1. Germline-derived CDR1 and CDR2 are MDHEN and SYDVKM. The CDR3 sequence is 17 residues long. Unmatched junction bases numbered 10, after V lost 2 bases and J lost 8 bases. CDR3 bases: TGTGCCAGCAGTTTAGCCCCTCCCGGGACAGGGTATTCACCCCTCCACTTT. It codes for CASSLAPPGTGYSPLHF.

V gene TRBV2 combines with J gene TRBJ1-2; D perhaps matches TRBD1 (6 bases). V lost 5 bases to trimming and J lost 4 bases, with 11 bases between them. CDR1 is SNHLY and CDR2 is FYNNEI in the germline V gene. The CDR3 is 13 amino acids. The CDR3 bases are TGTGCCAGCAGTCCCCAGGGGTCCTATGGCTACACCTTC. This gives the protein CASSPQGSYGYTF.

This CDR3 is CASSPFGGFSYNEQFF. The CDR3 nucleotides read TGTGCCAGCAGCCCTTTCGGGGGGTTCTCCTACAATGAGCAGTTCTTC. The chain has TRBV2 and TRBJ2-1, with 7 bases matching TRBD2. The CDR3 sequence is 16 residues long. V lost 6 bases to trimming and J lost 0 bases; unmatched junction nucleotides: 8. The germline V gene encodes CDR1 SNHLY and CDR2 FYNNEI.